This T cell receptor beta chain originates from a study of CD8+ T cells in alopecia areata. This CDR3 has 14 residues. V lost 1 base to trimming and J lost 0 bases, with 8 bases between them. CDR1 is SGHRS and CDR2 is YFSETQ in the germline V gene. Investigators isolated RNA and reverse transcribed it into cDNA to act as the sequencing template. Here immunoSEQ multiplex PCR was the method, and the copy in TCRdb shows in-frame clones only, minus some. The sample carries about 250,000 clones, about 68% recorded once. Sequenced here: CD4+ T cells sorted from blood, sampled at week 0. This TCR came from a human donor with alopecia areata. The chain carries TRBV5-1 and TRBJ2-7, with no clear D. This CDR3 is CASSLTLSSYEQYF. CDR3 sequence (DNA): TGCGCCAGCAGCTTGACTCTGAGCTCCTACGAGCAGTACTTC.